Each of the 21 T cell receptor beta chains below was sequenced from the same sample in a study of shared clonotypes between healthy human individuals. This table comes from immunoSEQ multiplex PCR, and its TCRdb copy is limited to in-frame clones, with some not included. Counted here are about 690,000 clones, about 92% occurring once; the ten biggest clones make up 30% to 40%. The sample comprised memory CD8+ T cells from PBMCs. Subset here: CD45RO+ cells pooled with CCR7-negative TemRA cells. The receptors were sampled from a man aged 18 to 35 in good health. Some clones in this sample may be carry-over from other donors' samples.

The V and J genes are TRBV28 and TRBJ2-5; a weak D match, TRBD2 (6 bases). CDR3 size: 17 residues. Germline lookup yields CDR1 MDHEN and CDR2 SYDVKM. The V end was cut by 3 bases, the J end by 4 bases, with 21 bases between. The CDR3, as DNA: TGTGCCAGCAGTTTGGGCCGGGAGCGCCCTTGGGGAGAGACCCAGTACTTC. It codes for CASSLGRERPWGETQYF.

The chain has TRBV27 and TRBJ2-3, with 7 positions matching TRBD2. Per the germline V gene, CDR1 is MNHEY and CDR2 is SMNVEV (reference sequence). V lost 2 bases to trimming and J lost 5 bases; unmatched junction nucleotides: 4. The CDR3 covers 14 residues. The CDR3 region has the DNA TGTGCCAGCAGTTTAGCGGGAGCTAAAGATACGCAGTATTTT. Its translation: CASSLAGAKDTQYF.

This clone was observed once. This chain uses TRBV6-6 with TRBJ2-2; no clear D gene. Germline V gene sequence: CDR1 MNHNY, CDR2 SVGAGI (reference sequence). V gave up 4 bases and J gave up 3 bases, with 15 bases separating them. The CDR3 has 16 amino acids. The CDR3 DNA sequence: TGTGCCAGCAGTTCCGTCCCCCTCTCGTACACCGGGGAGCTGTTTTTT. Encoded protein: CASSSVPLSYTGELFF.

The CDR3 loop reads CASSLRIVGNTIYF. CDR3 DNA sequence: TGTGCCAGCAGCCTTCGTATTGTCGGAAACACCATATATTTT. The V and J genes are TRBV7-2 and TRBJ1-3; D is uncertain. The germline V gene has CDR1 SGHTA and CDR2 FQGNSA. The CDR3 covers 14 residues. The V end lost 5 bases, the J end lost 4 bases, and 12 bases lay between the germline ends.

The chain couples TRBV6-1 to TRBJ2-1, with D maybe TRBD1 (6 bases). Trimming removed 6 bases at V and 3 bases at J, with 15 bases between. There are 15 residues in the CDR3. Germline-derived CDR1 and CDR2 are MNHNS and SASEGT. CDR3 residues: CASSGGTGYYNEQFF. DNA for the CDR3: TGTGCCAGCAGCGGTGGTACAGGGTACTACAATGAGCAGTTCTTC.

This clone was seen only a few times. The chain has TRBV27 and TRBJ1-2, with D hard to call. The V gene's germline CDR1 is MNHEY and CDR2 SMNVEV (reference sequence). This CDR3 spans 12 amino acids. The germline V and J ends were trimmed by 5 bases and 13 bases, with 17 bases remaining between them. The CDR3 DNA follows: TGTGCCAGCAGTGCTCCGGGCCCTGAAACCACCTTC. Encoded protein: CASSAPGPETTF.

This clone has only a few counts. The chain combines TRBV27 with TRBJ1-1; the D is unclear. The V gene lost 6 bases and the J gene lost 0 bases, with 8 bases spanning the gap. This CDR3 spans 13 amino acids. CDR1 is MNHEY, CDR2 SMNVEV, per germline (reference sequence). The CDR3 is CASRLIMNTEAFF. CDR3 coding DNA: TGTGCCAGCAGACTAATCATGAACACTGAAGCTTTCTTT.

A word on this clone: Different DNA sequences within this sample yield the same CDR3. V gene TRBV28 combines with J gene TRBJ2-1; no clear D gene. The CDR3 sequence is 12 residues long. V was cut by 1 base and J by 5 bases, with 3 bases left in between. CDR1 is MDHEN, CDR2 SYDVKM, per germline. The CDR3 protein is CASSLSDNEQFF. The CDR3 nucleotides read TGTGCCAGCAGTTTATCGGACAATGAGCAGTTCTTC.

CDR3 nucleotides: TGTGCCAGCAGCGGGGTCCCTAGCGGGAGGAGCTCCTACGAGCAGTACTTC. Its protein product is CASSGVPSGRSSYEQYF. This chain links TRBV7-9 with TRBJ2-7; 11 nucleotides align to TRBD2. Germline lookup yields CDR1 SEHNR and CDR2 FQNEAQ (reference sequence). V was clipped by 5 bases and J by 0 bases; unmatched bases: 9. The CDR3 runs to 17 residues.

The gene calls are TRBV27 and TRBJ2-7; 8 bases are a match to TRBD2. This CDR3 is 14 amino acids long. The J segment lost 0 bases and the V segment lost 4 bases, leaving 2 bases of the junction unmatched. The germline gives CDR1 MNHEY, CDR2 SMNVEV (reference sequence). CDR3 in amino acids: CASSSLADSYEQYF. CDR3 nucleotides: TGTGCCAGCAGTTCACTAGCGGACTCCTACGAGCAGTACTTC.

CDR3 residues: CSVVGRGLGEQYF. The CDR3 DNA reads TGCAGCGTTGTGGGGAGAGGGCTGGGGGAGCAGTACTTC. V is TRBV29-1 and J is TRBJ2-5; D could derive from TRBD1 or TRBD2 (5 bases each). CDR1 is SQVTM, CDR2 ANQGSEA, per germline. V was trimmed by 4 bases and J by 11 bases, leaving 20 bases between them. The CDR3 is made up of 13 amino acids.

V is TRBV27 and J is TRBJ2-7; 9 bases line up with TRBD2. Germline V gene sequence: CDR1 MNHEY, CDR2 SMNVEV (reference sequence). This CDR3 has 15 amino acids. V shed 3 bases, J shed 6 bases, and the junction held 9 bases outside the gene matches. CDR3 sequence reads: CASSLRGGLGTEQYF. The CDR3, as DNA: TGTGCCAGCAGTTTGCGGGGGGGACTTGGAACCGAGCAGTACTTC.

V is TRBV15 and J is TRBJ2-1; D possibly corresponds to TRBD2 (6 bases). This CDR3 spans 19 amino acids. The germline CDR1 and CDR2 sequences are LNHNV and YYDKDF (reference sequence). The V end lost 1 base, the J end lost 0 bases, and 19 bases lay between the germline ends. The DNA of the CDR3 is TGTGCCACCAGCAGAGTATATGTGGGACTGAGAAGCTCCTACAATGAGCAGTTCTTC. Protein sequence: CATSRVYVGLRSSYNEQFF.

In the case of this clone: In the same sample, other DNA sequences code for this CDR3. The chain joins TRBV4-3 to TRBJ2-7, with D possibly TRBD1 on 6 matching bases. V lost 1 base and J 0 bases, leaving 10 bases between the germline ends. Germline V lookup: CDR1 LGHNA, CDR2 YSLEER. CDR3 length: 15 amino acids. This CDR3 is CASSQGQASSYEQYF. CDR3 DNA sequence: TGCGCCAGCAGCCAAGGACAGGCGAGCTCCTACGAGCAGTACTTC.

The chain couples TRBV27 to TRBJ2-3, with a tentative D call TRBD2 (5 bases). Germline CDR1 reads MNHEY; CDR2 reads SMNVEV (reference sequence). With 4 bases removed from V and 0 bases from J, the gap between germline ends came to 11 bases. The CDR3 is 15 amino acids. The CDR3 coding sequence is TGTGCCAGCAGTTCCCCGAGGGTGAGCACAGATACGCAGTATTTT. This codes for CASSSPRVSTDTQYF.

The chain recombines TRBV4-3 with TRBJ2-2, with D possibly TRBD1 on 7 matching bases. The V gene's germline CDR1 is LGHNA and CDR2 YSLEER. V was cut by 6 bases and J by 4 bases, with 18 bases left in between. CDR3 length: 16 residues. The CDR3 nucleotides read TGCGCCAGCAGTACAGAGAGACAGGGAGGCACCGGGGAGCTGTTTTTT. Encoded protein: CASSTERQGGTGELFF.

The genes are TRBV14 and TRBJ2-1, with 8 bases fitting TRBD2. V dropped 1 base and J dropped 7; count of bases not matched to a gene: 0. In germline, CDR1 is SGHDN, CDR2 FVKESK. The CDR3 contains 13 residues. CDR3 residues: CASSQGLANEQFF. CDR3 DNA sequence: TGTGCCAGCAGCCAAGGACTAGCGAATGAGCAGTTCTTC. Combining the CDR3 with reference TRBV14 and TRBJ2-1 gives the whole variable domain EAGVTQFPSHSVIEKGQTVTLRCDPISGHDNLYWYRRVMGKEIKFLLHFVKESKQDESGMPNNRFLAERTGGTYSTLKVQPAELEDSGVYFCASSQGLANEQFFGPGTRLTVL.

V and J are TRBV28 and TRBJ1-6, with D perhaps matching TRBD1 (5 bases). CDR3 length equals 14 residues. V lost 5 bases and J lost 5, with 10 bases in between. Germline CDR1 reads MDHEN; CDR2 reads SYDVKM. The CDR3 loop reads CASSDSSNNSPLHF. CDR3 nucleotides: TGTGCCAGCAGTGACAGTAGCAATAATTCACCCCTCCACTTT.

V is TRBV6-1 and J is TRBJ2-2; D may be TRBD1 (5 bases). This CDR3 is built from 14 residues. Germline CDR1 and CDR2: MNHNS and SASEGT. Trimming took 6 bases from V and 6 from J, leaving 14 bases between them. As DNA, the CDR3 is TGTGCCAGCAGCGATCTGACAGAACCCGGGGAGCTGTTTTTT. This codes for CASSDLTEPGELFF.

The chain couples TRBV10-3 to TRBJ2-1; no clear D. This CDR3 is 14 amino acids long. Germline-derived CDR1 and CDR2 are ENHRY and SYGVKD. V lost 2 bases to trimming and J lost 6 bases, with 11 bases between them. The CDR3 spells CAISEIRFGNEQFF. In DNA form, the CDR3 reads TGTGCCATCAGTGAGATCCGGTTTGGCAATGAGCAGTTCTTC.

The chain couples TRBV5-1 to TRBJ2-7; 9 bases agree with TRBD2. The CDR3 contains 15 residues. The trim removed 2 bases at V and 7 bases at J, leaving 10 bases unmatched. Germline V CDR1 and CDR2: SGHRS, YFSETQ. The CDR3 reads CASSFVRGRADEQYF. The CDR3 DNA is TGCGCCAGCAGCTTTGTTCGCGGGAGGGCCGATGAGCAGTACTTC.